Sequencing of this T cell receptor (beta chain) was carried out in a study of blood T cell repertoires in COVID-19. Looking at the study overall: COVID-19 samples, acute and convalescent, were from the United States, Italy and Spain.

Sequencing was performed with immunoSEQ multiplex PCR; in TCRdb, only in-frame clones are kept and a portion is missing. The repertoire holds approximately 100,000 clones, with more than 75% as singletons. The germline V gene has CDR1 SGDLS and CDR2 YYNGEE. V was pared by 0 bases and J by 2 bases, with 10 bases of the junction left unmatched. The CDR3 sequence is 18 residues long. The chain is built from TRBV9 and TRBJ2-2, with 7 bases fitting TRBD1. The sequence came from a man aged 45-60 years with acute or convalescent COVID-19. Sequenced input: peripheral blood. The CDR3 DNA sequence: TGTGCCAGCAGCGTAGGGCAGAACAGGGGACCAAACACCGGGGAGCTGTTTTTT. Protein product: CASSVGQNRGPNTGELFF. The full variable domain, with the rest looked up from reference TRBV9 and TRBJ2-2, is DSGVTQTPKHLITATGQRVTLRCSPRSGDLSVYWYQQSLDQGLQFLIQYYNGEERAKGNILERFSAQQFPDLHSELNLSSLELGDSALYFCASSVGQNRGPNTGELFFGEGSRLTVL.